One and the same sample provided the 5 T cell receptor beta chains below, sequenced in a study of T-cell reconstitution after alpha-beta-depleted transplantation in children. It was with unique molecular identifiers that the TCRbeta library was prepared. TCRdb reprocessed the PCR reads via MiXCR and lists one record per CDR3 protein. The sample yields over 90,000 distinct CDR3 sequences, around 5.9% seen once. The specimen was PBMCs, mostly from graft donor cells, collected 60 days after TCRalphabeta/CD19-depleted stem cell transplant. The receptors derive from a female patient aged 2-15 years who had a stem cell transplant for Fanconi anemia, so the T cells may come from the graft donor.

This sequence joins TRBV7-2 and TRBJ2-1; TRBD2 aligns across 9 bases. In germline, CDR1 is SGHTA, CDR2 FQGNSA. V gave up 5 bases and J gave up 8 bases; unmatched junction bases: 4. This CDR3 is built from 13 residues. The CDR3 bases are TGTGCCAGCAGCGCGGGGGGGCTCGATGAGCAGTTCTTC. Protein product: CASSAGGLDEQFF.

A few counts support this clonotype. V gene TRBV7-8 combines with J gene TRBJ2-3; D unresolved. CDR1 is SGHVS and CDR2 is FQNEAQ in the germline V gene. V dropped 5 bases and J dropped 2 bases, with 17 bases sitting between them. The CDR3 spans 16 residues. The CDR3 loop reads CASSRETAGYTDTQYF. As DNA, the CDR3 is TGTGCCAGCAGCCGCGAAACAGCTGGGTACACAGATACGCAGTATTTT.

The rearrangement joins TRBV6-1 to TRBJ2-5, with 8 bases lining up with TRBD1. This CDR3 is built from 14 residues. J gave up 5 bases and V 6 bases, and 8 bases lay outside the gene matches. Looked up from germline, CDR1 is MNHNS and CDR2 is SASEGT. The CDR3 loop is CASRRTGLGETQYF. Here the CDR3 DNA reads TGTGCCAGCAGGCGGACAGGGTTGGGGGAGACCCAGTACTTC.

The chain is built from TRBV7-3 and TRBJ2-3, with 9 bases matching TRBD2. The CDR3 totals 15 residues. Germline CDR1 and CDR2: SGHTA and FQGTGA. The ends lost 2 bases at V and 3 bases at J; junction bases unmatched: 3. The CDR3 DNA is TGTGCCAGCAGCTTATCCCTAGCGGGGACAGATACGCAGTATTTT. The encoded protein is CASSLSLAGTDTQYF.

This clonotype is categorized as medium-sized. V is TRBV5-1 and J is TRBJ2-7; D unclear. CDR1 and CDR2 from the germline V gene are SGHRS and YFSETQ. This CDR3 region has 11 residues. V gave up 1 base and J gave up 2 bases, with 1 base separating them. CDR3 in amino acids: CASSLTYEQYF. CDR3 DNA sequence: TGCGCCAGCAGCTTGACCTACGAGCAGTACTTC.